The rows below give T cell receptor beta chains drawn from one sample of a study of CD8 T cells in ankylosing spondylitis. TCRdb used MiXCR to reprocess the 5' RACE reads, holding one entry per CDR3 protein. The data hold about 700,000 distinct CDR3 sequences, with around 19% observed a single time. Sequencing was carried out using blood, either unsorted or a sorted T cell fraction (not recorded which). The receptors were gathered from a male donor with ankylosing spondylitis. Both conserved end residues are part of each CDR3. D genes are given only for firm matches. A clone size is listed for some rows: how often the clone was seen (once, few, many), or a class if it is expanded.

j_call v_call clone_size d_call cdr3_nt cdr3_aa
TRBJ1-5 TRBV4-3 . . TGCGCCAGCAGCCAAGATTGGGCTGGGGATCAGCCCCAGCATTTT CASSQDWAGDQPQHF
TRBJ1-3 TRBV18 . . TGTGCCAGCTCACGACCCCCGGGAGTCTCTGGAAACACCATATATTTT CASSRPPGVSGNTIYF
TRBJ1-2 TRBV12-3/TRBV12-4 few TRBD1 TGTGCCAGCAGCCCAGGGGGGGACAGGGCACGAGGCTACACCTTC CASSPGGDRARGYTF
TRBJ2-5 TRBV6-1 once . TGTGCCAGCAGTCCACCCGGGTCCGGGGGGACCCAGTACTTC CASSPPGSGGTQYF
TRBJ2-4 TRBV20-1 . . TGCAGTGCGAGACCCGAAAGGGCCAAAAACATTCAGTACTTC CSARPERAKNIQYF
TRBJ1-1 TRBV29-1 many . TGCAGCGTCACAACTCTGGCAGCAGAAGCTTTCTTT CSVTTLAAEAFF
TRBJ2-1 TRBV7-8 . . TGTGCCAGCAGCCCCGCCGAGGGGTCCTACAATGAGCAGTTCTTC CASSPAEGSYNEQFF
TRBJ2-1 TRBV18 few . TGTGCCAGCTCACCCCAGGGGCTACAAATGGTCAATGAGCAGTTCTTC CASSPQGLQMVNEQFF
TRBJ2-3 TRBV12-3/TRBV12-4 few . TGTGCCAGCAGTTTCAGCAACCTACAGGGATTGGGCACAGATACGCAGTATTTT CASSFSNLQGLGTDTQYF
TRBJ1-5 TRBV6-1 . . TGTGCCAGCAGGGAAAACGGGTTTCAGGGGAATCAGCCCCAGCATTTT CASRENGFQGNQPQHF
TRBJ2-3 TRBV5-1 . . TGCGCCAGCAGCTGGTTTGGGGGCACAGATACGCAGTATTTT CASSWFGGTDTQYF
TRBJ2-5 TRBV28 . TRBD2 TGTGCCAGCGATAAAGGACTAGCTGGGGAGACCCAGTACTTC CASDKGLAGETQYF
TRBJ2-1 TRBV7-3 few TRBD2 TGTGCCAGCGGACATACTAGCGGGACCTACAATGAGCAGTTCTTC CASGHTSGTYNEQFF
TRBJ2-3 TRBV4-2 few . TGTGCCAGCAGCCAAGAAAATCCCCGCACAGATACGCAGTATTTT CASSQENPRTDTQYF
TRBJ1-1 TRBV20-1 . TRBD1 TGCAGTGTAGGCTCCGGACAGGGATTTAATACTGAAGCTTTCTTT CSVGSGQGFNTEAFF
TRBJ2-7 TRBV7-9 few . TGTGCCAGCAGCTCCGGGGGTGCCGGGGCCTACGAGCAGTACTTC CASSSGGAGAYEQYF
TRBJ2-3 TRBV2 . . TGTGCCACTGGACACCTAAAAGCAGATACGCAGTATTTT CATGHLKADTQYF
TRBJ2-3 TRBV2 . . TGTGCCAGCAGGCGGCAGGGTTTAGGAGATACGCAGTATTTT CASRRQGLGDTQYF
TRBJ2-5 TRBV6-7 few TRBD2 TGTGCCAGCAGTTACCAACTAGCGGGAGTCCAAGAGACCCAGTACTTC CASSYQLAGVQETQYF
TRBJ1-2 TRBV5-1 . TRBD1 TGCGCCAGCAGCTTACGGGGGACAGGCCCAGCTAACTATGGCTACACCTTC CASSLRGTGPANYGYTF
TRBJ1-3 TRBV12-3/TRBV12-4 many . TGTGCCAGCAGGGACGGGACGGCGGGGGACACCATATATTTT CASRDGTAGDTIYF
TRBJ2-7 TRBV5-1 . . TGCGCCAGCAGCTTGGATACCGGGACGGCCTCCTACGAGCAGTACTTC CASSLDTGTASYEQYF
TRBJ2-7 TRBV24-1 . TRBD1 TGTGCCACCACCAAAGACAGGGGCTACGAGCAGTACTTC CATTKDRGYEQYF
TRBJ2-1 TRBV12-3/TRBV12-4 few . TGTGCCAGCAGTCCCGGGGGTAGCCCCAATGAGCAGTTCTTC CASSPGGSPNEQFF
TRBJ1-2 TRBV4-1 . TRBD1 TGCGCCAGCAGCCACGTCCGGGACAGGGCGGGCTACACCTTC CASSHVRDRAGYTF
TRBJ2-7 TRBV3-1 . TRBD2 TGTGCCAGCAGCCCTACTAGCGGGGGTTTCTACGAGCAGTACTTC CASSPTSGGFYEQYF
TRBJ1-5 TRBV7-2 . TRBD1 TGTGCCAGCAGCTTAGAGGCAGGGGGCTATCCCCAGCATTTT CASSLEAGGYPQHF
TRBJ1-3 TRBV20-1 few . TGCAGTGCTAGAGATTTTACAGCCTCTGGAAACACCATATATTTT CSARDFTASGNTIYF
TRBJ1-2 TRBV7-9 few TRBD1 TGTGCCAGCAGCACCCGGACAGGAATGATAGGTGGCTACACCTTC CASSTRTGMIGGYTF
TRBJ2-1 TRBV19 . . TGTGCCAGTAGTATGGGCGGAGCCTACAATGAGCAGTTCTTC CASSMGGAYNEQFF
TRBJ2-3 TRBV27 . TRBD2 TGTGCCAGCAGCCCCTGGGCGGGGGGCTCCACAGATACGCAGTATTTT CASSPWAGGSTDTQYF
TRBJ2-5 TRBV25-1 . . TGTGCCAGCAGTGAGTCTTTGGGGGGGGCGAACCAAGAGACCCAGTACTTC CASSESLGGANQETQYF
TRBJ1-2 TRBV4-3 . . TGCGCCAGCAGCCAAGATAACTCCGGAGGGTATGGCTACACCTTC CASSQDNSGGYGYTF
TRBJ1-5 TRBV20-1 few TRBD1 TGCAGTGCTACGACAGGGAATCAGCCCCAGCATTTT CSATTGNQPQHF
TRBJ2-4 TRBV20-1 . TRBD1 TGCGGTGCTAGAGATGCAGGGGGAAACATTCAGTACTTC CGARDAGGNIQYF
TRBJ2-3 TRBV7-9 . TRBD2 TGTGCCAGCAGCTTCGCGGGGGACTCGTTAATCACGCAGTATTTT CASSFAGDSLITQYF
TRBJ2-7 TRBV6-1 few . TGTGCCAGCAGTGAGACGACGGTTACCTACGAGCAGTACTTC CASSETTVTYEQYF
TRBJ1-1 TRBV25-1 few . TGTGCCAGTTCTACTTGGGGGCTTCAGGAGAAAGCTTTCTTT CASSTWGLQEKAFF
TRBJ1-1 TRBV15 . TRBD1 TGTGCCACCAGCAGGGAAGGCAGGGGGAGGACTGAAGCTTTCTTT CATSREGRGRTEAFF
TRBJ2-7 TRBV6-6 . . TGTGCCAGCAGCCCTCGCCAGGCGGCCGAGCAGTACTTC CASSPRQAAEQYF
TRBJ2-4 TRBV5-1 . TRBD2 TGCGCCAGCAGCTGGGGCCCCCGGGCTAGCGGGGGTAAAAACATTCAGTACTTC CASSWGPRASGGKNIQYF
TRBJ2-6 TRBV12-3/TRBV12-4 . . TGTGCCAGCAGTACCCAGACGGGGGCCAACGTCCTGACTTTC CASSTQTGANVLTF
TRBJ2-4 TRBV4-3 . TRBD2 TGCGCCAGCAGCCAAGATCAGGCTAGCGGGCCCAAAAACATTCAGTACTTC CASSQDQASGPKNIQYF
TRBJ2-7 TRBV7-2 . . TGTGCCAGCAGCCTAACCGGGACAATCTCCTACGAGCAGTACTTC CASSLTGTISYEQYF
TRBJ2-7 TRBV6-5 . . TGTGCCAGCAGTTACTTGGGGGAGAGGGGTGAGCAGTACTTC CASSYLGERGEQYF
TRBJ1-1 TRBV5-1 . TRBD1 TGCGCCAGCAGTTTACCCGGGACAGGGGGCGAGCGAGCTGAAGCTTTCTTT CASSLPGTGGERAEAFF
TRBJ2-5 TRBV12-3/TRBV12-4 . . TGTGCCAGCAGTCCTCAGGGGCCAAGGGCCCAGTACTTC CASSPQGPRAQYF
TRBJ2-1 TRBV12-3/TRBV12-4 many . TGCGCCAGCAGCTTGTTGCGGGGCAATGAGCAGTTCTTC CASSLLRGNEQFF
TRBJ1-3 TRBV12-3/TRBV12-4 many TRBD1 TGTGCCAGCAGTCCCCCTCGGGGGTTCAGGGGGGAAAACACCATATATTTT CASSPPRGFRGENTIYF